This TCR beta chain was observed in a study of T cells in Graves' hyperthyroidism and ophthalmopathy. Absent ophthalmopathy progression within 18 months defined stable Graves' hyperthyroidism. Amplification of TCR beta CDR3 regions was performed using RNA transcripts as template. First-round RT-PCR of the TCR CDR3 relied on the HTBI primer set. In TCRdb, the multiplex PCR reads were re-called with MiXCR into one record per CDR3 protein. The sample contains hundreds of thousands of distinct CDR3 sequences, around 15% of which appear only once. V trimming: 1 base; J trimming: 2 bases; junction bases outside the gene matches: 4. Per germline, CDR1 LGHDT and CDR2 YNNKEL (reference sequence). This CDR3 spans 16 amino acids. This clonotype was counted ten times or more.

Sample: blood. The gene calls are TRBV3-1 and TRBJ2-1; 8 positions agree with TRBD1. The receptor was isolated from a woman in her late teens or twenties with Graves' hyperthyroidism. The CDR3, as DNA: TGTGCCAGCAGCCAAGGCCGGACAGGGACCTACAATGAGCAGTTCTTC. This encodes CASSQGRTGTYNEQFF.